This is a list of T cell receptor beta chains from one sample in a study of radiotherapy plus CTLA-4 blockade in lung cancer. Generated by immunoSEQ multiplex PCR, the TCRdb table keeps only in-frame clones and is missing some. The data show 11,000 to 15,000 clones, around 87% seen once. The sample was peripheral blood, taken from a patient treated with radiotherapy plus ipilimumab. All receptors derive from a human donor with non-small cell lung cancer that progressed on radiotherapy plus ipilimumab. Some clones in this sample may be carry-over from other donors' samples. Each CDR3 is given with its conserved first and last residue. A D gene is named only where the DNA matches it firmly. Clone sizes are given selectively: once, few, many, or a class where the clone is expanded.

J,V,length,size,D,DNA,CDR3
TRBJ2-3,TRBV5-4,16,once,TRBD1,TGTGCCAGCAGCTTGGTCAGGGGGCGTCTGCCAGATACGCAGTATTTT,CASSLVRGRLPDTQYF
TRBJ2-3,TRBV4-1,15,-,TRBD1,TGCGCCAGCAGCCAAGTCGGGGCAGGGGGAGATACGCAGTATTTT,CASSQVGAGGDTQYF
TRBJ1-2,TRBV4-2,12,-,-,TGTGCCAGCATCCAACCGGGGTATGGCTACACCTTC,CASIQPGYGYTF
TRBJ2-3,TRBV4-3,16,-,-,TGCGCCAGCAGCCAATTCCGCGGGGCTAGTACAGATACGCAGTATTTT,CASSQFRGASTDTQYF
TRBJ2-3,TRBV5-4,16,few,TRBD2,TGTGCCAGCAGCGCAGGACTAGCGGGATCCACAGATACGCAGTATTTT,CASSAGLAGSTDTQYF
TRBJ2-7,TRBV12-5,18,once,TRBD1,TGTGCTAGTGGTTTGGTAGTTCCGGATTGGACAGGGGGGTACGAGCAGTACTTC,CASGLVVPDWTGGYEQYF
TRBJ2-7,TRBV4-3,17,-,TRBD2,TGCGCCAGCAGCCAAGAGTACGCGGGAGGGTCCACCTACGAGCAGTACTTC,CASSQEYAGGSTYEQYF
TRBJ1-1,TRBV18,18,few,-,TGTGCCAGCTCACCATTTTCGCAGGAATTGAACCCGTACACTGAAGCTTTCTTT,CASSPFSQELNPYTEAFF
TRBJ2-5,TRBV6-6,13,-,-,TGTGCCAGCAGTGTGGGGCGGGGAGAGACCCAGTACTTC,CASSVGRGETQYF
TRBJ2-3,TRBV2,13,-,-,TGTGCCAGCAGTGGGACTCATCGCAATACGCAGTATTTT,CASSGTHRNTQYF
TRBJ2-7,TRBV29-1,13,-,-,TGCAGCGCCAGAGGCGGGAAATCCTACGAGCAGTACTTC,CSARGGKSYEQYF
TRBJ2-7,TRBV28,15,few,-,TGTGCCAGCAGTCCCCTTAGCGGCGGGCGCCGCGAGCAGTACTTC,CASSPLSGGRREQYF
TRBJ1-4,TRBV5-5,15,-,-,TGTGCCAGCAGCCCCCCGGGACTGGGAAATGAAAAACTGTTTTTT,CASSPPGLGNEKLFF
TRBJ2-7,TRBV14,15,once,TRBD1,TGTGCCAGCAGCCGAGACAGGGTAGGGTCCTACGAGCAGTACTTC,CASSRDRVGSYEQYF
TRBJ1-4,TRBV18,14,-,-,TGTGCCAGCTCACTCAGACAGGTTAATGAAAAACTGTTTTTT,CASSLRQVNEKLFF
TRBJ2-3,TRBV29-1,20,few,TRBD1,TGCAGCGTTGAAAGGTGGGAGCCGGGACAGGGGGCGAAAGGGACAGATACGCAGTATTTT,CSVERWEPGQGAKGTDTQYF
TRBJ2-3,TRBV5-1,15,-,TRBD1,TGCGCCAGCAGCCCCCGGGACAGAGCGACAGATACGCAGTATTTT,CASSPRDRATDTQYF
TRBJ2-1,TRBV2,17,once,-,TGTGCCAGCAGTGCCACCTGGACTGTGAGCTCCTACAATGAGCAGTTCTTC,CASSATWTVSSYNEQFF
TRBJ1-5,TRBV18,13,once,-,TGTGCCAGCTCAAAACAGGAGAATCAGCCCCAGCATTTT,CASSKQENQPQHF
TRBJ2-3,TRBV9,17,-,TRBD2,TGTGCCAGCAGCGTAGACTTGGGACTAGCGAGCACAGATACGCAGTATTTT,CASSVDLGLASTDTQYF
TRBJ1-1,TRBV23-1,16,-,TRBD1,TGCGCCAGCAGTCAATCGACAGGGAGATTCGACACTGAAGCTTTCTTT,CASSQSTGRFDTEAFF
TRBJ1-2,TRBV9,13,-,-,TGTGCCAGCAGCGTAGGACAGCTCTATGGCTACACCTTC,CASSVGQLYGYTF
TRBJ2-1,TRBV15,18,-,TRBD2,TGTGCCACCAGTAGACAACGGGCTAGCGGGGGGGCTGGTGATGAGCAGTTCTTC,CATSRQRASGGAGDEQFF
TRBJ2-3,TRBV4-3,18,-,TRBD2,TGCGCCAGCAGCCAAACCGACGGGACTAGCGGGAGCCCAGATACGCAGTATTTT,CASSQTDGTSGSPDTQYF
TRBJ1-1,TRBV19,14,-,TRBD1,TGTGCCAGTAGGATACAGGGGGCGATCACTGAAGCTTTCTTT,CASRIQGAITEAFF
TRBJ2-4,TRBV2,14,-,TRBD1,TGTGCCAGCAGTGATCGGCAGGGGGAAAACATTCAGTACTTC,CASSDRQGENIQYF
TRBJ1-6,TRBV6-5,15,-,-,TGTGCCAGCAGTTACGGTTACAGTTATAATTCACCCCTCCACTTT,CASSYGYSYNSPLHF
TRBJ2-2,TRBV11-2,16,-,-,TGTGCCAGCAGCTTATATGGAGGCGCGAACACCGGGGAGCTGTTTTTT,CASSLYGGANTGELFF
TRBJ1-5,TRBV2,13,-,-,TGTGCCAGCAGGTGGGAGGGGAATCAGCCCCAGCATTTT,CASRWEGNQPQHF
TRBJ2-5,TRBV10-3,13,-,-,TGTGCCATCAGGCCGGGTACACAAGAGACCCAGTACTTC,CAIRPGTQETQYF
TRBJ2-2,TRBV10-3,17,once,-,TGTGCCATCAGTGAGAGGGGAAGCGGGCGGGGCACCGGGGAGCTGTTTTTT,CAISERGSGRGTGELFF
TRBJ2-3,TRBV11-3,16,once,TRBD1,TGTGCCAGCAGCGTAGGGGGGGACAGGGGTCCAGATACGCAGTATTTT,CASSVGGDRGPDTQYF
TRBJ1-2,TRBV14,17,-,-,TGTGCCAGCAGCCAAGATATAGGAGAGCTTACTTTCTATGGCTACACCTTC,CASSQDIGELTFYGYTF
TRBJ2-7,TRBV7-2,14,-,-,TGTGCCAGCAGCTTAGAGGACTCCGCGGGTGAGCAGTACTTC,CASSLEDSAGEQYF
TRBJ1-6,TRBV7-2,14,-,-,TGTGCCAGCAGCTTTGTCAGGGTTAATTCACCCCTCCACTTT,CASSFVRVNSPLHF
TRBJ2-1,TRBV6-4,14,-,TRBD2,TGTGCCAGCAAGCGGGAGAGCTCCTACAATGAGCAGTTCTTC,CASKRESSYNEQFF
TRBJ2-7,TRBV2,11,few,-,TGTGCCAGCACCCCTACTTACGAGCAGTACTTC,CASTPTYEQYF
TRBJ1-5,TRBV15,16,-,-,TGTGCCACCAGCAGAGATAAGAGGACAGACAATCAGCCCCAGCATTTT,CATSRDKRTDNQPQHF
TRBJ2-1,TRBV19,14,-,TRBD1,TGTGCCAGTAGCCCGGGACAGGGAATCAATGAGCAGTTCTTC,CASSPGQGINEQFF
TRBJ2-7,TRBV18,15,-,-,TGTGCCAGCTCACCCGCGGTAGGCTCGGACTACGAGCAGTACTTC,CASSPAVGSDYEQYF
TRBJ1-2,TRBV5-5,13,-,TRBD1,TGTGCCAGCAGGAGCGACAGGGTAGATGGCTACACCTTC,CASRSDRVDGYTF
TRBJ2-6,TRBV7-9,17,-,-,TGTGCCAGCAGCTTAGGTTATAGAATCTCTGGGGCCAACGTCCTGACTTTC,CASSLGYRISGANVLTF
TRBJ1-1,TRBV19,14,-,-,TGTGCCAGTATTCCTAATCTCGTGAACACTGAAGCTTTCTTT,CASIPNLVNTEAFF
TRBJ1-6,TRBV5-1,14,-,-,TGCGCCAGCAGCTACGGACAGACTAATTCACCCCTCCACTTT,CASSYGQTNSPLHF
TRBJ1-2,TRBV28,14,-,-,TGTGCCAGCACCTGGGTACAGGGAAGGATTGGCTACACCTTC,CASTWVQGRIGYTF